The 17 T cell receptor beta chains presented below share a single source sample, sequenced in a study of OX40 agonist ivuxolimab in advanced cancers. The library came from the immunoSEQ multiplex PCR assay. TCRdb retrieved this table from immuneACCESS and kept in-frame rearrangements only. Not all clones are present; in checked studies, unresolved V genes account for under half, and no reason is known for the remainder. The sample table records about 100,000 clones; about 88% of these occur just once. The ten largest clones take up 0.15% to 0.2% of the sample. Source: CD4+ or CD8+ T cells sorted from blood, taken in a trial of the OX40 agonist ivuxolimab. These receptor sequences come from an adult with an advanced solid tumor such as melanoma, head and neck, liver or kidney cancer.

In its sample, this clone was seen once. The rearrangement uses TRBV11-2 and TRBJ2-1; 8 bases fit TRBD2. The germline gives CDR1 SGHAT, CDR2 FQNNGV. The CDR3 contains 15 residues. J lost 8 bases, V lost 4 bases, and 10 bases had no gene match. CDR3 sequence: CASSWRGVSNDEQFF. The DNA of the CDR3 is TGTGCCAGCAGCTGGCGGGGGGTCAGTAACGATGAGCAGTTCTTC.

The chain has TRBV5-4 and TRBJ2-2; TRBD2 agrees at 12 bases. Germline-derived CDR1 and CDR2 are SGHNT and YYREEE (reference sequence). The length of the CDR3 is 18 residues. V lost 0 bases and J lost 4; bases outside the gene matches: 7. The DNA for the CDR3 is TGTGCCAGCAGCTTGGGGCTAGCGGGAGGGCCGGGCACCGGGGAGCTGTTTTTT. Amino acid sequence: CASSLGLAGGPGTGELFF.

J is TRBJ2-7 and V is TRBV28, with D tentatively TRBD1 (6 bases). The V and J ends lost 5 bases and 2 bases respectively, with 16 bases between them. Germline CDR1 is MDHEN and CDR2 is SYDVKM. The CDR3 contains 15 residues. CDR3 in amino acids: CASSNLRGRTYEQYF. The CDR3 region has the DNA TGTGCCAGCAGTAACCTCAGGGGTAGGACCTACGAGCAGTACTTC.

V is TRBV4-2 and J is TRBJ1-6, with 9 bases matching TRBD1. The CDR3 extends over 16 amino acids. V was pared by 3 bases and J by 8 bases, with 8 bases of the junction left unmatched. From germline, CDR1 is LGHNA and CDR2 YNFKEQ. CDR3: CASSHPGTGRDSPLHF. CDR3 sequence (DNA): TGTGCCAGCAGCCACCCGGGGACAGGGCGCGATTCACCCCTCCACTTT.

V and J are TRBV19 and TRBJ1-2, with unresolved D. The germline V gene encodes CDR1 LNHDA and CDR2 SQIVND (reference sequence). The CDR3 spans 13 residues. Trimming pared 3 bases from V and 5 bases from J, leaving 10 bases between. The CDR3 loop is CASSMVSGYGYTF. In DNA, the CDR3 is TGTGCCAGTAGTATGGTGTCAGGATATGGCTACACCTTC. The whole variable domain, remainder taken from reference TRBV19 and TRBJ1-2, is DGGITQSPKYLFRKEGQNVTLSCEQNLNHDAMYWYRQDPGQGLRLIYYSQIVNDFQKGDIAEGYSVSREKKESFPLTVTSAQKNPTAFYLCASSMVSGYGYTFGSGTRLTVV.

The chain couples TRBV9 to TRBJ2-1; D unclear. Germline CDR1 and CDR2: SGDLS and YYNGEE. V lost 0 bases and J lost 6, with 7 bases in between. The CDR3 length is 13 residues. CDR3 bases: TGTGCCAGCAGCGTAGATGAAGGCAATGAGCAGTTCTTC. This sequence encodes CASSVDEGNEQFF.

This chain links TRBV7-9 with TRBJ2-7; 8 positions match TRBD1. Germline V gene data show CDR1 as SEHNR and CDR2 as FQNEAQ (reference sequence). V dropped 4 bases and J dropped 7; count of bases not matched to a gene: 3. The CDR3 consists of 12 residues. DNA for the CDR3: TGTGCCAGCAGCTCTCGGACAGGGGAGCAGTACTTC. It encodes CASSSRTGEQYF.

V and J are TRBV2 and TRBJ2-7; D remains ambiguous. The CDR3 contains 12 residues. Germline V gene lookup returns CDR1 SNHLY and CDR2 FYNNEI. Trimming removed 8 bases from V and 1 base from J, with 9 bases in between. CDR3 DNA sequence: TGTGCCAGCGGACGGAATTCCTACGAGCAGTACTTC. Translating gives CASGRNSYEQYF.

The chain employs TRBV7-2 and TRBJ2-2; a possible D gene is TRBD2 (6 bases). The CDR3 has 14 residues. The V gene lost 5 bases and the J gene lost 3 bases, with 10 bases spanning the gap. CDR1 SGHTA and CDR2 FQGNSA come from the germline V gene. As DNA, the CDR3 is TGTGCCAGCAGCCCCGGGACTCACACCGGGGAGCTGTTTTTT. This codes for CASSPGTHTGELFF.

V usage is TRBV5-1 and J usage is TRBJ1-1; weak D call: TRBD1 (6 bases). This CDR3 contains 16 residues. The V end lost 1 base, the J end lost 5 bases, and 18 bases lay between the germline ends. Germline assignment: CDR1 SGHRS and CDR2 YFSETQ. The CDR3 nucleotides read TGCGCCAGCAGCTTGAGCAGTTACAGGGTCGGTACTGAAGCTTTCTTT. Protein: CASSLSSYRVGTEAFF.

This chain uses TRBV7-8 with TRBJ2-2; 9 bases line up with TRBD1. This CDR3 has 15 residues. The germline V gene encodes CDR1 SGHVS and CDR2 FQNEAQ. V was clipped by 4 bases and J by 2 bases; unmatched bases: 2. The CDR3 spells CASSSDRGNTGELFF. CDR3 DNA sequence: TGTGCCAGCAGCTCGGACAGGGGAAACACCGGGGAGCTGTTTTTT. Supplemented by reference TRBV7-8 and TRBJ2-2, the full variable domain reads GAGVSQSPRYKVAKRGQDVALRCDPISGHVSLFWYQQALGQGPEFLTYFQNEAQLDKSGLPSDRFFAERPEGSVSTLKIQRTQQEDSAVYLCASSSDRGNTGELFFGEGSRLTVL.

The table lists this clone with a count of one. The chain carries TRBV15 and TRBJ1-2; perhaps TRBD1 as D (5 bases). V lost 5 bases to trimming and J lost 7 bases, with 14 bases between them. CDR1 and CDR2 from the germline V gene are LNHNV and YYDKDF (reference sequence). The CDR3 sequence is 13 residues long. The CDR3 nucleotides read TGTGCCACCAGCGACAACGGGGGTCGTGGCTACACCTTC. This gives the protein CATSDNGGRGYTF.

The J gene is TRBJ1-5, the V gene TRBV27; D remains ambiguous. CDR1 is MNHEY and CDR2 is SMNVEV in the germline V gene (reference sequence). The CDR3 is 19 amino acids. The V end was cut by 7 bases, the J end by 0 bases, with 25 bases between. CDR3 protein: CASTSPRPRTTYSNQPQHF. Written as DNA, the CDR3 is TGTGCCAGCACTTCCCCCCGGCCGAGGACCACGTATAGCAATCAGCCCCAGCATTTT.

DNA for the CDR3: TGTGCCTATAAAGCGGGAGTCATAGAGCAGTTCTTC. It codes for CAYKAGVIEQFF. The chain uses TRBV30 and TRBJ2-1; TRBD2 matches 8 bases. The CDR3 runs 12 residues. Per germline, CDR1 GTSNPN and CDR2 SVGIG (reference sequence). Trimming removed 7 bases from V and 10 bases from J; junction bases left unmatched: 9.

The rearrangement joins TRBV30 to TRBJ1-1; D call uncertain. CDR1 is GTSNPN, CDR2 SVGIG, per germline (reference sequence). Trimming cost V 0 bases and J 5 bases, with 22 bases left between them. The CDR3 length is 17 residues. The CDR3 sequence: CAWSVLGQKQRRTEAFF. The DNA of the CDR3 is TGTGCCTGGAGTGTATTAGGCCAGAAACAGCGTAGAACTGAAGCTTTCTTT.

CDR3 in amino acids: CATQTGSVYEQYF. The CDR3 bases are TGTGCCACCCAGACAGGGTCGGTCTACGAGCAGTACTTC. The chain is built from TRBV10-3 and TRBJ2-7; 7 bases map to TRBD1. With 10 bases clipped from V and 3 bases from J, the junction kept 9 bases outside the gene matches. Germline V lookup: CDR1 ENHRY, CDR2 SYGVKD. The CDR3 contains 13 residues.

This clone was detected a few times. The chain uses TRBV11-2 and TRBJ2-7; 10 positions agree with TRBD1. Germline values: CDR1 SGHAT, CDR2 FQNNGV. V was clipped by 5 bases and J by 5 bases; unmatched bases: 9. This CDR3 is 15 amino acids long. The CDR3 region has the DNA TGTGCCAGCAGCCCCGGGACAGGGGCGGGCAACGAGCAGTACTTC. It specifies CASSPGTGAGNEQYF.